A selection of T cell receptor beta chains follows, all from one sample in a study of blood T cell repertoires in COVID-19. TCRdb's table, derived via immunoSEQ multiplex PCR, lists solely in-frame clones and lacks some. The sample holds some 250,000 clones, about 86% seen once. Sequencing was performed on peripheral blood. Receptors were obtained from a woman aged 55-69 years with active or convalescent COVID-19. The conserved cysteine and the conserved F or W are not part of the CDR3 here. Some rows mark clone size as missing; the rest say once, few, many or name a class of expanded clone.

CDR3 length,J gene,V gene,clone size,CDR3 protein
12,TRBJ1-1,TRBV3-1/TRBV3-2,-,ASSQTGRGTEAF
16,TRBJ2-5,TRBV4-2,-,ASSRAPPTRRVQETQY
11,TRBJ2-1,TRBV9,-,ASGHQQSGEQF
11,TRBJ1-2,TRBV3-1/TRBV3-2,-,ASSQPGNYGYT
12,TRBJ2-1,TRBV7-3,-,ASNLAGGYNEQF
10,TRBJ2-3,TRBV13,-,ASSLVLDTQY
13,TRBJ2-5,TRBV7-2,once,ASSLGGGGPETQY
17,TRBJ2-3,TRBV2,-,ASRSTGQEYLIGADTQY
13,TRBJ1-2,TRBV7-2,-,ASSLDSGGNYGYT
18,TRBJ1-2,TRBV27,few,ASSGYGGGRGDPIYPGYT
12,TRBJ2-3,TRBV6-4,-,ASSESHITDTQY
15,TRBJ1-2,TRBV2,-,ASSEAELAWGNYGYT
12,TRBJ2-5,TRBV29-1,once,SVLERGQEKTQY
13,TRBJ1-1,TRBV9,-,ASSVETGIYTEAF
10,TRBJ2-5,TRBV7-2,-,ASSRYQETQY
12,TRBJ1-5,TRBV27,-,ASSLYRGGQPQH
14,TRBJ1-2,TRBV1,-,TSSQGGRVYCYGYT
13,TRBJ2-1,TRBV20-1,-,SASPGRVSYNEQF
12,TRBJ1-1,TRBV2,-,ASSEDQGETEAF
13,TRBJ2-7,TRBV5-8,once,ASSSEADGLFEQY
14,TRBJ2-7,TRBV3-1/TRBV3-2,-,ASSQDLAGRSYEQY
15,TRBJ2-6,TRBV5-1,-,ASSLTLRDSGANVLT
12,TRBJ2-7,TRBV6-2/TRBV6-3,-,ASSLPLQVPEQY
9,TRBJ1-2,TRBV3-1/TRBV3-2,-,ASSQVNPLT
11,TRBJ2-7,TRBV5-4,-,ASSLAGVYEQY
15,TRBJ1-5,TRBV19,few,ASSTGRGTGGRQPQH
12,TRBJ2-3,TRBV18,-,ASSQQGFTDTQY
12,TRBJ2-2,TRBV9,few,ASSVGGPTGELF
12,TRBJ2-5,TRBV6-5,once,ASSYSRRGETQY
13,TRBJ2-7,TRBV2,-,ASSEYPGQGDEQY
13,TRBJ1-1,TRBV5-1,-,ATKSGDRINTEAF
13,TRBJ1-5,TRBV7-2,-,ASSRSTSSNQPQH
14,TRBJ2-1,TRBV28,-,ASTPFGGSSYNEQF
12,TRBJ1-5,TRBV27,-,ASSLSRNNQPQH
13,TRBJ1-3,TRBV25-1,-,ASSEYRASGNTIY
14,TRBJ2-1,TRBV2,-,ASSLTQKRGGSEQF
17,TRBJ2-1,TRBV4-1,-,ASSQEQGGLAGGHNEQF
14,TRBJ1-6,TRBV21-1,once,ASSKGSRTANSPLH
13,TRBJ1-5,TRBV19,-,ATLDRSYSNQPQH
13,TRBJ1-5,TRBV5-1,-,ASSFSGGEGQPQH
13,TRBJ1-6,TRBV18,-,ASSPGDRTYSPLH
14,TRBJ2-5,TRBV5-8,-,ASSSGQGANGETQY
12,TRBJ1-1,TRBV19,-,ASSTTRPGTEAF
11,TRBJ1-1,TRBV12-3/TRBV12-4,-,ASSFNGDTEAF
13,TRBJ1-1,TRBV11-2,-,ASSLAQGGNTEAF
13,TRBJ1-1,TRBV7-8,few,ASSLGGWGDTEAF
12,TRBJ2-7,TRBV6-2/TRBV6-3,few,ASSRTGSSYEQY
14,TRBJ1-1,TRBV7-8,-,ASSLRMFRGLTEAF